These T cell receptor beta chains were read from a single sample in a study of control samples from healthy donors and cancer patients. Clones were read by immunoSEQ multiplex PCR, and TCRdb kept only the in-frame ones, dropping some. The repertoire holds fewer than 200,000 clones, with about 90% as singletons. Sequences were obtained from blood. The receptors originated from a woman between 50 and 59 years old in good health. The CDR3 runs from the conserved cysteine through the conserved F or W. Each record gives: CDR3 DNA, CDR3 protein, clone size, J gene, V gene, D gene. D genes are given only for firm matches. Rows give clone size only sometimes, using once, few, many, or a class for an expanded clone.

TGCGCCAGCAGCTTGGGGGGAGCCAAAAACATTCAGTACTTC	CASSLGGAKNIQYF	-	TRBJ2-4	TRBV5-1	-
TGTGCCAGCGGAGAAACGGGCCGAGCGGACGAGCAGTACTTC	CASGETGRADEQYF	-	TRBJ2-7	TRBV7-9	-
TGTGCCAGCAGCGTGCGGGGGGGCCCTCCTCACACAGATACGCAGTATTTT	CASSVRGGPPHTDTQYF	-	TRBJ2-3	TRBV5-4	TRBD2
TGTGCCAGTAGTCCCGGGCAGGTTATCGGAAACACCATATATTTT	CASSPGQVIGNTIYF	-	TRBJ1-3	TRBV19	-
TGTGCCAGCAGTCGGACAGGGGGGATAGATACGCAGTATTTT	CASSRTGGIDTQYF	-	TRBJ2-3	TRBV27	TRBD1
TGTGCCAGCTCACCACCTGGCAGGGCGGTGACCGGCTACACCTTC	CASSPPGRAVTGYTF	-	TRBJ1-2	TRBV18	-
TGCAGTGCTAGAAGAGAGACCCAGTACTTC	CSARRETQYF	-	TRBJ2-5	TRBV20-1	-
TGTGCCAGCAGTTACGTGGGAGGCAATCAGCCCCAGCATTTT	CASSYVGGNQPQHF	-	TRBJ1-5	TRBV6-5	-
TGTGCCAGCAGCTTAATGACTCCCGCCTCCTACAATGAGCAGTTCTTC	CASSLMTPASYNEQFF	-	TRBJ2-1	TRBV11-1	-
TGTGCCAGCAGCCAAGGACAGGGCGAGTTTATGACTAATGAAAAACTGTTTTTT	CASSQGQGEFMTNEKLFF	-	TRBJ1-4	TRBV5-6	TRBD1
TGTGCCACCAATGATGGGAATGAGCAGTTCTTC	CATNDGNEQFF	-	TRBJ2-1	TRBV24-1	-
TGTGCCTGGGCCAGGACCATCAAGGGCTACACCTTC	CAWARTIKGYTF	-	TRBJ1-2	TRBV7-9	-
TGTGCCAGCAGCCCGGCGGGGGGCGCGGGCTATGGCTACACCTTC	CASSPAGGAGYGYTF	-	TRBJ1-2	TRBV14	-
TGCGCCAGCAGCCAATATCTCAACACAGATACGCAGTATTTT	CASSQYLNTDTQYF	once	TRBJ2-3	TRBV4-1	-
TGTGCCAGTAGCCGCTCTAATGAGCAGTTCTTC	CASSRSNEQFF	-	TRBJ2-1	TRBV19	-
TGCGCCAGCAGCCAAGGGAATAGTCCGGGATTTGCAACTAATGAAAAACTGTTTTTT	CASSQGNSPGFATNEKLFF	-	TRBJ1-4	TRBV4-1	-
TGTGCCAGTAGTATCCGGCTAGCGGGGGGTTTCGATGAGCAGTTCTTC	CASSIRLAGGFDEQFF	-	TRBJ2-1	TRBV19	TRBD2
TGTGCCAGCAGCTTAGGTTTGACGGACGGTAACTATGGCTACACCTTC	CASSLGLTDGNYGYTF	-	TRBJ1-2	TRBV11-2	-
TGTGCCTCTATTTGGGGGGCTGGAAACACCATATATTTT	CASIWGAGNTIYF	-	TRBJ1-3	TRBV15	-
TGTGCCAGCAGCCAGACTAGCGGGGGCACAGATACGCAGTATTTT	CASSQTSGGTDTQYF	-	TRBJ2-3	TRBV9	TRBD2
TGTGCCAGCAGCCTAGCGGGGGGCCTCAATGAGCAGTTCTTC	CASSLAGGLNEQFF	few	TRBJ2-1	TRBV7-9	TRBD2
TGCGCCAGCAGCCGGGGGCTAGCGGGACCGTACAATGAGCAGTTCTTC	CASSRGLAGPYNEQFF	-	TRBJ2-1	TRBV4-3	TRBD2
TGCGCCAGCAGCCTCAGAGGCCCCTACAATGAGCAGTTCTTC	CASSLRGPYNEQFF	-	TRBJ2-1	TRBV5-1	-